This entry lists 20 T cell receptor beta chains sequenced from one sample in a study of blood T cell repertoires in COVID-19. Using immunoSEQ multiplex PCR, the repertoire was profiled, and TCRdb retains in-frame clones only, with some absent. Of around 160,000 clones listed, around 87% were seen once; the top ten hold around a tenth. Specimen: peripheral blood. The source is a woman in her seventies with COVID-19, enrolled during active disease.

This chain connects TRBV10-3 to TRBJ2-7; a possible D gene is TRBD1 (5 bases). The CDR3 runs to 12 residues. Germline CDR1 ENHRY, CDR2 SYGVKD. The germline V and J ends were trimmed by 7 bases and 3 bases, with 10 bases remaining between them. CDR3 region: CAIKGRDYEQYF. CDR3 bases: TGTGCCATCAAGGGCAGGGACTACGAGCAGTACTTC.

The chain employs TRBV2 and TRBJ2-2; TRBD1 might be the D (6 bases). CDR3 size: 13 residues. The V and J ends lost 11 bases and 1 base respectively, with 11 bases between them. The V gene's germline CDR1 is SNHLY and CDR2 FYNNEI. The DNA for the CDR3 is TGTGCCGATCAGGACAGGAACACCGGGGAGCTGTTTTTT. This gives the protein CADQDRNTGELFF.

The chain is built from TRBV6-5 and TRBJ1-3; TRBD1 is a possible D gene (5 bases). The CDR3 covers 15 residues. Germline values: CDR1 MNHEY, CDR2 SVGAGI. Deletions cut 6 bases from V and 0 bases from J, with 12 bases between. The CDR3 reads CASRRQQSSGNTIYF. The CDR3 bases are TGTGCCAGCAGGAGACAGCAGAGCTCTGGAAACACCATATATTTT.

The CDR3 is CASSPGDSYGYTF. The CDR3 region has the DNA TGCGCCAGCAGTCCAGGGGACAGCTATGGCTACACCTTC. This rearrangement joins TRBV5-1 to TRBJ1-2, with 7 nucleotides matching TRBD1. CDR1 SGHRS and CDR2 YFSETQ come from the germline V gene. The V gene end was trimmed by 5 bases and the J gene end by 4 bases; junction bases not matched to a gene: 5. CDR3 length equals 13 residues.

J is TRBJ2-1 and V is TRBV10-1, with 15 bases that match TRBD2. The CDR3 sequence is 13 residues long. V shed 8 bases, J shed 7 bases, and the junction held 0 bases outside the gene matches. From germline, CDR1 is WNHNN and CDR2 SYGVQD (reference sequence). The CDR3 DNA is TGCGCCAGCGGACTAGCGGGGGGGAATGAGCAGTTCTTC. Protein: CASGLAGGNEQFF.

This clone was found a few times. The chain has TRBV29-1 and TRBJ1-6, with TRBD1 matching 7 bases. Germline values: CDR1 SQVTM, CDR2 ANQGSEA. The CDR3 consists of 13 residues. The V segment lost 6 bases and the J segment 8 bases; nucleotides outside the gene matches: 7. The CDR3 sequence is CSVGRDRDSPLHF. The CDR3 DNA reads TGCAGCGTGGGCAGAGACAGGGATTCACCCCTCCACTTT. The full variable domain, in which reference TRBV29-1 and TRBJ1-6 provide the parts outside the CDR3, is SAVISQKPSRDICQRGTSLTIQCQVDSQVTMMFWYRQQPGQSLTLIATANQGSEATYESGFVIDKFPISRPNLTFSTLTVSNMSPEDSSIYLCSVGRDRDSPLHFGNGTRLTVT.

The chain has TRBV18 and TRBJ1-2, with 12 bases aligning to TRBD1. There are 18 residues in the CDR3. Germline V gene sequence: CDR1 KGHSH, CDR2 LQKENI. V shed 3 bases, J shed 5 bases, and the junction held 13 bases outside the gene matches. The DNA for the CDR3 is TGTGCCAGCTCACCGGAGCTGGGACAGGGGGCCGGGAAGTATGGCTACACCTTC. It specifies CASSPELGQGAGKYGYTF.

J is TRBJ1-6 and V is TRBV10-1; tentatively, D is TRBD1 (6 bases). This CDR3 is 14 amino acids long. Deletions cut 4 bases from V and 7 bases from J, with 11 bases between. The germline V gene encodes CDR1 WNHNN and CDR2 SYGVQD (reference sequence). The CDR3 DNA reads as TGCGCCAGCAGTGCCGGACAGAACAATTCACCCCTCCACTTT. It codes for CASSAGQNNSPLHF.

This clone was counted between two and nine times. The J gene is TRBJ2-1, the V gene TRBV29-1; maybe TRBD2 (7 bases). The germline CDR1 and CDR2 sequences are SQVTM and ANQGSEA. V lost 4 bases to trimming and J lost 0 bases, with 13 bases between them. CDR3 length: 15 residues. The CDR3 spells CSVAGGPSSYNEQFF. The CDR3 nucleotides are TGCAGCGTTGCCGGGGGGCCGAGCTCCTACAATGAGCAGTTCTTC.

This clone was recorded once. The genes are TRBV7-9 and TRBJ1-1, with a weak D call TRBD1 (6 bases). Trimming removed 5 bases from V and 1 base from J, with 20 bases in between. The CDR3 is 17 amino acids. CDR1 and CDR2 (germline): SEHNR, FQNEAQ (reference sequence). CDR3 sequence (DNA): TGTGCCAGCAGCCCTAGGGGCGGACAGAAAACGAACACTGAAGCTTTCTTT. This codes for CASSPRGGQKTNTEAFF.

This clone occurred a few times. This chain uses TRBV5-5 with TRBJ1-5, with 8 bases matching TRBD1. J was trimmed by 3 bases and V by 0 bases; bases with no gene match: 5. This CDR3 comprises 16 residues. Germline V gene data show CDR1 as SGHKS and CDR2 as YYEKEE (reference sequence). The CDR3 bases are TGTGCCAGCAGCTTGGACGGGACAGGAACCAATCAGCCCCAGCATTTT. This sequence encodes CASSLDGTGTNQPQHF.

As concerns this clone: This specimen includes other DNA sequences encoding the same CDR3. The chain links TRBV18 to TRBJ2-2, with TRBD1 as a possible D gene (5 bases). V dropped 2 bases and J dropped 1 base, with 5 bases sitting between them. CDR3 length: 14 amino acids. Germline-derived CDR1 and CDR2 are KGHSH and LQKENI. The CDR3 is CASSPTGNTGELFF. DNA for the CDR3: TGTGCCAGCTCACCAACAGGGAACACCGGGGAGCTGTTTTTT.

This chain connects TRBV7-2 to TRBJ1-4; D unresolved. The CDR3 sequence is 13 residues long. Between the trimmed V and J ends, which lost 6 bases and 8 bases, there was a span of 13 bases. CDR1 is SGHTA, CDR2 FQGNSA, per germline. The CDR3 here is CASRPGAGEKLFF. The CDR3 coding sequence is TGTGCCAGCAGGCCCGGCGCGGGGGAAAAACTGTTTTTT.

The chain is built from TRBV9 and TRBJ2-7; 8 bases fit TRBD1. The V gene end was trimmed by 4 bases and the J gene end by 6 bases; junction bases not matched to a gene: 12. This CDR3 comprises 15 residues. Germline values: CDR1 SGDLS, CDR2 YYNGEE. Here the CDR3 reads CASSPTPGGAGEQYF. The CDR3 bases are TGTGCCAGCAGCCCGACGCCAGGGGGCGCGGGCGAGCAGTACTTC.

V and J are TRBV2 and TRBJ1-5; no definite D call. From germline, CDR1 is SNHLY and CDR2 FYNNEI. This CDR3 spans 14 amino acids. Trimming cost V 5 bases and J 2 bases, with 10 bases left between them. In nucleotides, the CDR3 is TGTGCCAGCAGTCAGAATCTGGGCAATCAGCCCCAGCATTTT. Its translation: CASSQNLGNQPQHF.

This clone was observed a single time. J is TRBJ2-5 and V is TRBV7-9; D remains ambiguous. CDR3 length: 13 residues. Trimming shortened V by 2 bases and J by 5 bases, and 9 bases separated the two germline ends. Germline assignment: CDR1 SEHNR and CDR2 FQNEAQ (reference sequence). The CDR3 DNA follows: TGTGCCAGCAGCTTACGACTGCCGGAGACCCAGTACTTC. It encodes CASSLRLPETQYF.

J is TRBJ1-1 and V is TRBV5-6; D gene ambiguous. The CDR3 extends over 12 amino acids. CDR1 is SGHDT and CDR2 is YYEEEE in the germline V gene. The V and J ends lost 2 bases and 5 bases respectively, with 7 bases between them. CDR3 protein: CASSFDKTEAFF. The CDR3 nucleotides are TGTGCCAGCAGCTTTGACAAGACTGAAGCTTTCTTT.

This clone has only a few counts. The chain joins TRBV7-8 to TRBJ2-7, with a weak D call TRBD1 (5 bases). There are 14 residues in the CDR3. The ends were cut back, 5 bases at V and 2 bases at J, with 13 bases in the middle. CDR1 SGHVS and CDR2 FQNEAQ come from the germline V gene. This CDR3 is CASSPRKGTYEQYF. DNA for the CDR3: TGTGCCAGCAGCCCTAGGAAGGGGACCTACGAGCAGTACTTC.

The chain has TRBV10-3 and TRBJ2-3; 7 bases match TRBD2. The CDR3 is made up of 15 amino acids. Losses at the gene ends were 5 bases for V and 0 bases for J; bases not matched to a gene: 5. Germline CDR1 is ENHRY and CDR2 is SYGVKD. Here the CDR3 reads CAISRVAGSTDTQYF. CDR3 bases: TGTGCCATCAGTAGGGTAGCGGGTAGCACAGATACGCAGTATTTT.

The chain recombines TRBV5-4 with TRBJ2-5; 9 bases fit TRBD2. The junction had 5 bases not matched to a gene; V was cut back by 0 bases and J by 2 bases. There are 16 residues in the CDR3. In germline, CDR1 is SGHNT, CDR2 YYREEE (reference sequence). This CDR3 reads CASSLGQRGVQETQYF. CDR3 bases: TGTGCCAGCAGCTTGGGACAGCGGGGGGTTCAAGAGACCCAGTACTTC. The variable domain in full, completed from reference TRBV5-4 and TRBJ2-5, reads ETGVTQSPTHLIKTRGQQVTLRCSSQSGHNTVSWYQQALGQGPQFIFQYYREEENGRGNFPPRFSGLQFPNYSSELNVNALELDDSALYLCASSLGQRGVQETQYFGPGTRLLVL.